These 23 T cell receptor beta chains came from one sample sequenced in a study of cytomegalovirus exposure and HLA in healthy donors. 60 Vbeta and 13 Jbeta primers were used in PCR. Method: immunoSEQ multiplex PCR; TCRdb's copy keeps in-frame clones and lacks some. The repertoire holds fewer than 90,000 clones, with around 74% as singletons. The sequencing input was PBMCs. The source of these receptors is a man aged 25-45 years in good health and CMV-seropositive.

The V and J genes are TRBV7-3 and TRBJ2-3; D gene ambiguous. The CDR3 runs to 12 residues. Germline CDR1 is SGHTA and CDR2 is FQGTGA. V lost 5 bases and J lost 2, with 5 bases in between. The DNA of the CDR3 is TGTGCCAGCAGCATCAACACAGATACGCAGTATTTT. It is translated as CASSINTDTQYF.

The genes are TRBV13 and TRBJ1-3, with 8 bases matching TRBD1. CDR3 length: 17 amino acids. Germline CDR1 is PRHDT and CDR2 is FYEKMQ (reference sequence). Trimming took 5 bases from V and 0 from J; bases not matched to a gene: 9. The CDR3 DNA reads TGTGCCAGCAGCCACACGGGACAGGCAGGCTCTGGAAACACCATATATTTT. Protein product: CASSHTGQAGSGNTIYF.

This sequence joins TRBV9 and TRBJ1-2, with D maybe TRBD1 (5 bases). Per the germline V gene, CDR1 is SGDLS and CDR2 is YYNGEE. This CDR3 region has 15 residues. The germline V and J ends were trimmed by 0 bases and 7 bases, with 16 bases remaining between them. CDR3: CASSVDNPIQGGYTF. The CDR3 DNA sequence: TGTGCCAGCAGCGTAGACAACCCAATCCAGGGTGGCTACACCTTC.

This clone was counted once. The chain links TRBV5-1 to TRBJ2-3; perhaps TRBD1 as D (5 bases). V shed 0 bases and J shed 2 bases, with 13 bases lying between them. CDR3 length equals 16 residues. Germline CDR1 and CDR2: SGHRS and YFSETQ. DNA for the CDR3: TGCGCCAGCAGCTTGGCTTCTGGGGCCGACACAGATACGCAGTATTTT. Translating gives CASSLASGADTDTQYF.

This chain joins TRBV5-4 and TRBJ1-1, with D hard to call. Germline CDR1 and CDR2: SGHNT and YYREEE (reference sequence). This CDR3 has 13 amino acids. Trimming took 4 bases from V and 6 from J, leaving 13 bases between them. The CDR3 protein is CASSPTGWAEAFF. CDR3 bases: TGTGCCAGCAGCCCGACTGGATGGGCTGAAGCTTTCTTT.

CDR3 DNA sequence: TGTGCCAGCAGCGGAGGGACCAACACTGAAGCTTTCTTT. Amino acids: CASSGGTNTEAFF. This chain connects TRBV7-2 to TRBJ1-1; D is possibly TRBD1 (5 bases). The V gene's germline CDR1 is SGHTA and CDR2 FQGNSA. Trimming stripped 5 bases from V and 2 bases from J, with 9 bases between. The CDR3 extends over 13 amino acids.

This clone was seen just once. V and J are TRBV2 and TRBJ2-6, with a possible D match to TRBD1 (5 bases). Trimming left V 5 bases short and J 0 bases short, with 8 bases between. The length of the CDR3 is 15 residues. Germline V CDR1 and CDR2: SNHLY, FYNNEI. The CDR3, as DNA: TGTGCCAGCAGTCAGGGTTACTCTGGGGCCAACGTCCTGACTTTC. Residues: CASSQGYSGANVLTF.

V and J are TRBV9 and TRBJ2-7, with a possible D match to TRBD2 (6 bases). V was cut by 4 bases and J by 6 bases, with 14 bases left in between. This CDR3 is 13 amino acids long. Germline CDR1 is SGDLS and CDR2 is YYNGEE. CDR3 in DNA: TGTGCCAGCAGCTACGCGGGGACGAGCGAGCAGTACTTC. This gives the protein CASSYAGTSEQYF.

This CDR3 reads CASNRVGTGNYGYTF. In DNA form, the CDR3 reads TGTGCCAGTAATCGGGTCGGGACAGGGAACTATGGCTACACCTTC. V gene TRBV19 combines with J gene TRBJ1-2, with 9 bases matching TRBD1. Germline V lookup: CDR1 LNHDA, CDR2 SQIVND (reference sequence). The trim removed 7 bases at V and 2 bases at J, leaving 8 bases unmatched. The CDR3 loop spans 15 amino acids.

The CDR3 sequence: CASSLTEQYEQYF. The CDR3, as DNA: TGTGCCAGCAGTTTAACAGAACAGTACGAGCAGTACTTC. This sequence joins TRBV27 and TRBJ2-7; no clear D gene. This CDR3 has 13 amino acids. Per the germline V gene, CDR1 is MNHEY and CDR2 is SMNVEV (reference sequence). With 2 bases removed from V and 4 bases from J, the gap between germline ends came to 9 bases.

CDR3 coding DNA: TGTGCCAGCAGCCGAGGGGGCACAACCAATCAGCCCCAGCATTTT. Amino acid sequence: CASSRGGTTNQPQHF. The V and J genes are TRBV6-1 and TRBJ1-5; 7 nucleotides match TRBD1. V lost 6 bases to trimming and J lost 3 bases; unmatched junction nucleotides: 8. The CDR3 has 15 amino acids. Looked up from germline, CDR1 is MNHNS and CDR2 is SASEGT.

The J gene is TRBJ1-1, the V gene TRBV19; 8 bases line up with TRBD1. Trimming removed 3 bases from V and 9 bases from J; junction bases left unmatched: 12. This CDR3 contains 15 residues. The germline gives CDR1 LNHDA, CDR2 SQIVND (reference sequence). CDR3 loop: CASSILGTGYDQAFF. CDR3 nucleotide sequence: TGTGCCAGTAGTATCTTGGGGACAGGCTACGATCAAGCTTTCTTT.

The gene calls are TRBV15 and TRBJ1-3; 8 nucleotides align to TRBD1. The ends lost 6 bases at V and 0 bases at J; junction bases unmatched: 10. Germline lookup yields CDR1 LNHNV and CDR2 YYDKDF (reference sequence). This CDR3 comprises 17 residues. This chain's CDR3 is CATRQGPGTGSGNTIYF. The CDR3 bases are TGTGCCACCAGACAGGGCCCTGGGACAGGCTCTGGAAACACCATATATTTT.

CDR3 region: CASKKAAVNSPLHF. CDR3 sequence (DNA): TGTGCCAGTAAGAAAGCGGCCGTCAATTCACCCCTCCACTTT. The chain links TRBV19 to TRBJ1-6; D remains ambiguous. Trimming took 7 bases from V and 7 from J, leaving 14 bases between them. The CDR3 consists of 14 residues. The germline V gene has CDR1 LNHDA and CDR2 SQIVND (reference sequence). Full variable domain (outside the CDR3, taken from reference TRBV19 and TRBJ1-6): DGGITQSPKYLFRKEGQNVTLSCEQNLNHDAMYWYRQDPGQGLRLIYYSQIVNDFQKGDIAEGYSVSREKKESFPLTVTSAQKNPTAFYLCASKKAAVNSPLHFGNGTRLTVT.

V is TRBV19 and J is TRBJ2-5; 8 positions agree with TRBD2. The length of the CDR3 is 15 residues. Looked up from germline, CDR1 is LNHDA and CDR2 is SQIVND (reference sequence). V shed 7 bases, J shed 5 bases, and the junction held 12 bases outside the gene matches. The CDR3: CASTESAGGGETQYF. The CDR3 DNA reads TGTGCCAGTACTGAATCGGCGGGGGGTGGGGAGACCCAGTACTTC.

The chain employs TRBV5-8 and TRBJ1-6, with 7 bases aligning to TRBD1. The CDR3 consists of 16 residues. V lost 4 bases, J lost 10 bases, and 14 bases stayed unmatched. Looked up from germline, CDR1 is SGHTS and CDR2 is YDEGEE. As DNA, the CDR3 is TGTGCCAGCAGCAGAACCCCGCAGGGGGTAAGGTCACCCCTCCACTTT. It specifies CASSRTPQGVRSPLHF.

The genes are TRBV10-3 and TRBJ1-1; D is undetermined. Germline CDR1 and CDR2: ENHRY and SYGVKD. The CDR3 has 13 amino acids. V was cut by 2 bases and J by 2 bases, with 6 bases left in between. The CDR3 bases are TGTGCCATCAGTGAGAACAGTAACACTGAAGCTTTCTTT. It is translated as CAISENSNTEAFF.

This clone has at least ten counts. The J gene is TRBJ2-7, the V gene TRBV4-3; possibly TRBD1 for D (6 bases). The CDR3 length is 15 residues. Trimming stripped 4 bases from V and 7 bases from J, with 20 bases between. CDR1 is LGHNA, CDR2 YSLEER, per germline. The DNA of the CDR3 is TGCGCCAGCAGCCTGGCGACAGGTAGGGTAAGGGAGCAGTACTTC. Its translation: CASSLATGRVREQYF.

This chain links TRBV15 with TRBJ2-5, with a weak D call TRBD2 (6 bases). V was cut by 0 bases and J by 2 bases, with 22 bases left in between. The CDR3 covers 19 residues. Germline V CDR1 and CDR2: LNHNV, YYDKDF (reference sequence). For the CDR3, the DNA is TGTGCCACCAGCAGAGACTCTATCTTTTTCGGAGGGGTACAAGAGACCCAGTACTTC. Translation: CATSRDSIFFGGVQETQYF.

In DNA form, the CDR3 reads TGTGCCAGCAGTCGCACAGGTATACACGAGCAGTACTTC. It is translated as CASSRTGIHEQYF. The V and J genes are TRBV27 and TRBJ2-7, with D maybe TRBD1 (5 bases). The CDR3 spans 13 residues. Germline CDR1 MNHEY, CDR2 SMNVEV (reference sequence). V lost 5 bases to trimming and J lost 5 bases, with 13 bases between them.

The rearrangement joins TRBV18 to TRBJ2-2, with 8 bases aligning to TRBD1. Germline V gene lookup returns CDR1 KGHSH and CDR2 LQKENI. The CDR3 length is 18 residues. Trimming cost V 5 bases and J 0 bases; bases outside gene matches: 11. The DNA of the CDR3 is TGTGCCAGCTCAGGCAGGGACAGGAGGGTCCCGAACACCGGGGAGCTGTTTTTT. Translated, it gives CASSGRDRRVPNTGELFF. The variable domain in full, with the rest retrieved from reference TRBV18 and TRBJ2-2, is NAGVMQNPRHLVRRRGQEARLRCSPMKGHSHVYWYRQLPEEGLKFMVYLQKENIIDESGMPKERFSAEFPKEGPSILRIQQVVRGDSAAYFCASSGRDRRVPNTGELFFGEGSRLTVL.

The CDR3 region is CASSPLAGGSTDTQYF. DNA for the CDR3: TGTGCCAGCTCACCTCTAGCGGGGGGGAGCACAGATACGCAGTATTTT. V and J are TRBV18 and TRBJ2-3; 12 bases are a match to TRBD2. Germline values: CDR1 KGHSH, CDR2 LQKENI. J gave up 0 bases and V 3 bases, and 1 base lay outside the gene matches. This CDR3 spans 16 amino acids.

This clone was picked up a small number of times. This chain connects TRBV6-5 to TRBJ2-7; 8 positions match TRBD2. J was trimmed by 3 bases and V by 5 bases; bases with no gene match: 9. There are 15 residues in the CDR3. In germline, CDR1 is MNHEY, CDR2 SVGAGI. The CDR3 DNA reads TGTGCCAGCAGTGCCCCGCGGGGGGCCTACTACGAGCAGTACTTC. It is translated as CASSAPRGAYYEQYF.